Presented here are 19 T cell receptor beta chains from one specimen sequenced in a study of blood T cells in healthy people across ages. The second PCR ran about 6 to 12 cycles with a sample-barcoded 5' primer and J-beta primers. TCRdb reprocessed the 5' RACE reads with MiXCR, giving one entry per CDR3 protein. Of hundreds of thousands of distinct CDR3 sequences detected, around 20% appear once; the ten largest clones hold more than 3%. The sequencing sample was made of blood. Receptor source: a man aged 70 or older in good health.

This clonotype was recorded a few times. This chain joins TRBV6-1 and TRBJ2-1, with 8 bases fitting TRBD2. V dropped 10 bases and J dropped 4; count of bases not matched to a gene: 6. The CDR3 length is 13 residues. Germline assignment: CDR1 MNHNS and CDR2 SASEGT. The CDR3, as DNA: TGTGCCATAAGGTTAGCGGGGTACAATGAGCAGTTCTTC. Translated: CAIRLAGYNEQFF.

The rearrangement joins TRBV7-3 to TRBJ2-4; 8 bases agree with TRBD2. The CDR3 covers 17 residues. Trimming cost V 0 bases and J 0 bases; bases outside gene matches: 4. Germline assignment: CDR1 SGHTA and CDR2 FQGTGA. The CDR3 protein is CASSLTPLAGAKNIQYF. The DNA for the CDR3 is TGTGCCAGCAGCTTAACGCCCCTAGCGGGAGCCAAAAACATTCAGTACTTC.

The chain is built from TRBV6-2 or TRBV6-3 and TRBJ2-1; D remains unclear. Trimming stripped 0 bases from V and 1 base from J, with 7 bases between. Germline V lookup: CDR1 MNHEY, CDR2 SVGEGT. CDR3 length: 15 residues. CDR3 in amino acids: CASSYSASSYNEQFF. CDR3 sequence (DNA): TGTGCCAGCAGTTACTCGGCCAGTTCCTACAATGAGCAGTTCTTC.

This chain uses TRBV2 with TRBJ2-1, with 11 positions matching TRBD2. Germline V gives CDR1 SNHLY, CDR2 FYNNEI. The J segment lost 7 bases and the V segment lost 4 bases, leaving 6 bases of the junction unmatched. This CDR3 has 15 amino acids. As DNA, the CDR3 is TGTGCCAGCAGTGTAGCTAGCGGGAGGTTTAATGAGCAGTTCTTC. Translation: CASSVASGRFNEQFF.

In its sample, this clonotype was seen a few times. The chain recombines TRBV6-4 with TRBJ2-3; no clear D. The germline V and J ends were trimmed by 0 bases and 5 bases, with 6 bases remaining between them. The CDR3 has 13 residues. CDR1 and CDR2 (germline): MRHNA, SNTAGT. CDR3 in amino acids: CASSDSPLDTQYF. CDR3 coding DNA: TGTGCCAGCAGTGACTCCCCGCTAGATACGCAGTATTTT.

The CDR3 region has the DNA TGTGCCACCAGCACAAAACCGGGACAGGGGCAATTGGAGACCCAGTACTTC. Its translation: CATSTKPGQGQLETQYF. The V and J genes are TRBV15 and TRBJ2-5, with TRBD1 matching 10 bases. V shed 4 bases, J shed 5 bases, and the junction held 13 bases outside the gene matches. This CDR3 spans 17 amino acids. From germline, CDR1 is LNHNV and CDR2 YYDKDF (reference sequence).

This clonotype has at least ten counts. The V call is TRBV15, the J call TRBJ2-1, with 8 nucleotides matching TRBD2. With 0 bases clipped from V and 2 bases from J, the junction kept 0 bases outside the gene matches. The germline V gene has CDR1 LNHNV and CDR2 YYDKDF (reference sequence). The CDR3 sequence is 15 residues long. CDR3 in DNA: TGTGCCACCAGCAGAGATAGCGGGACCTACAATGAGCAGTTCTTC. Translating gives CATSRDSGTYNEQFF. The whole variable domain, remainder taken from reference TRBV15 and TRBJ2-1, is DAMVIQNPRYQVTQFGKPVTLSCSQTLNHNVMYWYQQKSSQAPKLLFHYYDKDFNNEADTPDNFQSRRPNTSFCFLDIRSPGLGDTAMYLCATSRDSGTYNEQFFGPGTRLTVL.

This clonotype was observed a handful of times. The V and J genes are TRBV10-2 and TRBJ2-1; TRBD2 matches at 7 bases. CDR3 length: 14 amino acids. After removal of 2 bases from V and 8 bases from J, the junction contained 6 bases not matched to a gene. In germline, CDR1 is WSHSY, CDR2 SAAADI. The CDR3 DNA reads TGCGCCAGCAGTGAGGGCGGGAGTGGGTATGAGCAGTTCTTC. Translated, it gives CASSEGGSGYEQFF.

Written as DNA, the CDR3 is TGCAGCGCCGGGACATCCAGTAGCTCTGGGGCCAACGTCCTGACTTTC. The encoded protein is CSAGTSSSSGANVLTF. The chain employs TRBV29-1 and TRBJ2-6; weak D call: TRBD1 (6 bases). The V end was cut by 7 bases, the J end by 0 bases, with 16 bases between. This CDR3 comprises 16 residues. CDR1 and CDR2 (germline): SQVTM, ANQGSEA.

V usage is TRBV28 and J usage is TRBJ2-1; a weak D match, TRBD1 (6 bases). The DNA matches TRBJ2-7 better at its end, which makes the J call doubtful. This CDR3 comprises 12 residues. Germline V CDR1 and CDR2: MDHEN, SYDVKM. The CDR3 sequence: CASRGATYEQYF. The CDR3 region has the DNA TGTGCCAGCAGGGGGGCCACCTACGAGCAGTACTTC.

This chain uses TRBV14 with TRBJ2-4, with D unresolved. Germline CDR1 and CDR2: SGHDN and FVKESK. The CDR3 spans 15 residues. The germline V and J ends were trimmed by 4 bases and 0 bases, with 10 bases remaining between them. The CDR3 bases are TGTGCCAGCAGCCTTGGAGAGGTAGCCAAAAACATTCAGTACTTC. This encodes CASSLGEVAKNIQYF.

A few counts support this clonotype. The gene calls are TRBV12-3 or TRBV12-4 and TRBJ2-2; D might be TRBD1 (5 bases). V lost 4 bases to trimming and J lost 0 bases, with 9 bases between them. This CDR3 contains 15 residues. The CDR3 coding sequence is TGTGCCAGCAGTTCCAGGGTCCCGAACACCGGGGAGCTGTTTTTT. Protein product: CASSSRVPNTGELFF.

This clonotype has a handful of counts. V usage is TRBV20-1 and J usage is TRBJ2-5; 11 bases are a match to TRBD1. The CDR3 extends over 13 amino acids. Germline CDR1 and CDR2: DFQATT and SNEGSKA (reference sequence). V shed 2 bases, J shed 7 bases, and the junction held 3 bases outside the gene matches. The CDR3 sequence is CSARPGQGATQYF. CDR3 coding DNA: TGCAGTGCTAGACCTGGACAGGGGGCGACCCAGTACTTC.

J is TRBJ1-6 and V is TRBV20-1, with D unresolved. Germline loops: CDR1 DFQATT, CDR2 SNEGSKA (reference sequence). This CDR3 spans 15 amino acids. The V gene lost 0 bases and the J gene lost 2 bases, with 8 bases spanning the gap. The CDR3 region is CSARERGTYNSPLHF. Written as DNA, the CDR3 is TGCAGTGCTAGAGAGCGGGGAACCTATAATTCACCCCTCCACTTT.

This clonotype appeared many times. The chain has TRBV12-3 or TRBV12-4 and TRBJ1-1; D call uncertain. V shed 3 bases and J shed 0 bases, with 8 bases lying between them. The CDR3 length is 14 residues. CDR3 region: CASSFGVVNTEAFF. Written as DNA, the CDR3 is TGTGCCAGCAGTTTCGGGGTAGTGAACACTGAAGCTTTCTTT.

This clonotype was recorded a few times. The rearrangement links TRBV28 to TRBJ1-5, with 10 bases aligning to TRBD1. From germline, CDR1 is MDHEN and CDR2 SYDVKM. With V trimmed by 5 bases and J by 3 bases, 7 bases remained unmatched. CDR3 length: 16 residues. The CDR3 spells CASSKLGTGDNQPQHF. The CDR3, as DNA: TGTGCCAGCAGTAAACTGGGGACAGGGGACAATCAGCCCCAGCATTTT.

This clonotype was picked up many times. The CDR3 spells CASSTLGLANEQYF. CDR3 in DNA: TGTGCCAGTAGTACCCTCGGGTTAGCGAACGAGCAGTACTTC. The genes are TRBV19 and TRBJ2-7, with a weak D call TRBD2 (5 bases). This CDR3 has 14 residues. Germline V lookup: CDR1 LNHDA, CDR2 SQIVND (reference sequence). Trimming took 4 bases from V and 5 from J, leaving 15 bases between them.

The chain is built from TRBV9 and TRBJ2-7, with 10 bases lining up with TRBD2. The J call is doubtful: the DNA matches TRBJ2-5 better. The germline gives CDR1 SGDLS, CDR2 YYNGEE. The length of the CDR3 is 16 residues. As DNA, the CDR3 is TGTGCCAGCAGCGTAGGTAGCGGGAGGCCCCAAGAGACCCAGTACTTC. Translating gives CASSVGSGRPQETQYF.

This clonotype occurred a few times. V gene TRBV6-1 combines with J gene TRBJ1-1; TRBD1 might be the D (5 bases). Deletions cut 6 bases from V and 5 bases from J, with 7 bases between. Looked up from germline, CDR1 is MNHNS and CDR2 is SASEGT. The CDR3 totals 11 residues. The CDR3 DNA follows: TGTGCCAGCAGGGAGGGGACTGAAGCTTTCTTT. This encodes CASREGTEAFF.